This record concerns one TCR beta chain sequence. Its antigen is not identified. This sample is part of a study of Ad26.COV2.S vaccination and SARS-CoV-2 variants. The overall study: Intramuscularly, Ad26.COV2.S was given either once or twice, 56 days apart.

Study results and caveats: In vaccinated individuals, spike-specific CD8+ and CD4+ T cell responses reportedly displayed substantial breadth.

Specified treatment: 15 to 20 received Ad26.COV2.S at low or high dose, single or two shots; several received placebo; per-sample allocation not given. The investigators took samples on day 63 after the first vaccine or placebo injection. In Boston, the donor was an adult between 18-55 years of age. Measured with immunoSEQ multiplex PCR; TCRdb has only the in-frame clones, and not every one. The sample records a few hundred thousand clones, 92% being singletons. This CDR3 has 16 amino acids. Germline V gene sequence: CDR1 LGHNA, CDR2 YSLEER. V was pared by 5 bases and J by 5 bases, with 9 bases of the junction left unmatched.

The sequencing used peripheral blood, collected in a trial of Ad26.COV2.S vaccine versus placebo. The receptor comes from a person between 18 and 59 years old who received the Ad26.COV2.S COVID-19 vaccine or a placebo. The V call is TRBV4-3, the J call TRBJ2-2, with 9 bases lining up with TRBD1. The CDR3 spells CASSTRTGVGTGELFF. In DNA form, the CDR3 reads TGCGCCAGCAGCACACGGACAGGGGTAGGGACCGGGGAGCTGTTTTTT.